The source of this T cell receptor (beta chain) is a study of PD-L1 blockade in urothelial cancer. Study-wide points: Patients with durable benefit had greater blood expansion of tumor-associated TCR clones 3 weeks into treatment.

Time point: pretreatment peripheral blood. The CDR3 loop spans 19 amino acids. The germline V and J ends were trimmed by 3 bases and 2 bases, with 23 bases remaining between them. Germline V gene data show CDR1 as KGHSH and CDR2 as LQKENI. For this clone: Its antigen is currently unknown.

PCRs each included synthetic TCR analog templates spiked in. The method was immunoSEQ multiplex PCR; TCRdb's version includes in-frame clones alone and lacks a portion of them. The sample shows around 130,000 clones, roughly 83% of them seen only once. The J gene is TRBJ2-1, the V gene TRBV18, with D maybe TRBD1 (6 bases). This receptor was taken from a man aged 50 or older with urothelial cancer. Sequenced here: PBMCs, sampled around atezolizumab (anti-PD-L1) treatment. Here the CDR3 reads CASSPVPGHGPGTYNEQFF. The CDR3, as DNA: TGTGCCAGCTCACCCGTCCCGGGACACGGTCCGGGCACCTACAATGAGCAGTTCTTC.